The 23 T cell receptor beta chains in this list originate from one sample, sequenced in a study of early T cells in non-severe SARS-CoV-2 infection. TCRdb ran MiXCR on the 5' RACE reads and lists one entry per CDR3 protein. The sample holds 55,000 to 65,000 distinct CDR3 sequences, roughly 10% seen once. The sequenced sample consisted of whole blood. Receptors were obtained from an adult who was a healthcare worker with PCR-confirmed SARS-CoV-2 infection or an uninfected control (not recorded which).

Ten or more counts support this clonotype. This chain links TRBV11-2 with TRBJ2-3; maybe TRBD1 (5 bases). The V gene lost 4 bases and the J gene lost 5 bases, with 7 bases spanning the gap. The CDR3 loop spans 12 amino acids. The germline gives CDR1 SGHAT, CDR2 FQNNGV. The CDR3 DNA sequence: TGTGCCAGCAGCTATGACAGAGATACGCAGTATTTT. Amino acids: CASSYDRDTQYF.

This clonotype was recorded a few times. The genes are TRBV10-3 and TRBJ2-7, with D unresolved. V lost 8 bases, J lost 3 bases, and 14 bases lay in between. Germline CDR1 and CDR2: ENHRY and SYGVKD. This CDR3 has 13 residues. The CDR3 reads CAIQRAVLYEQYF. The CDR3 DNA follows: TGTGCCATCCAACGAGCCGTCCTCTACGAGCAGTACTTC.

J is TRBJ2-3 and V is TRBV7-6; 10 positions match TRBD2. The trim removed 1 base at V and 3 bases at J, leaving 4 bases unmatched. Per the germline V gene, CDR1 is SGHVS and CDR2 is FNYEAQ. The CDR3 has 16 amino acids. The CDR3 here is CASSLGAGGPTDTQYF. CDR3 nucleotide sequence: TGTGCCAGCAGCTTAGGAGCGGGGGGGCCGACAGATACGCAGTATTTT.

This clonotype was detected ten times or more. The chain uses TRBV6-5 and TRBJ2-7, with 9 bases fitting TRBD1. Germline V gene sequence: CDR1 MNHEY, CDR2 SVGAGI. J gave up 0 bases and V 6 bases, and 3 bases lay outside the gene matches. This CDR3 is built from 14 residues. Here the CDR3 reads CASRETGGSYEQYF. The CDR3 DNA reads TGTGCCAGCAGAGAGACAGGGGGCTCCTACGAGCAGTACTTC.

This clonotype was detected only a few times. J is TRBJ1-5 and V is TRBV20-1; 8 bases fit TRBD1. This CDR3 contains 16 residues. The junction had 10 bases not matched to a gene; V was cut back by 1 base and J by 5 bases. CDR1 is DFQATT, CDR2 SNEGSKA, per germline (reference sequence). CDR3 coding DNA: TGCAGTGCTAGAGGATGGCTACAGGGGGATGATCAGCCCCAGCATTTT. Translating gives CSARGWLQGDDQPQHF.

The J gene is TRBJ1-1, the V gene TRBV15; unclear D gene. The ends were cut back, 3 bases at V and 0 bases at J, with 8 bases in the middle. The CDR3 contains 14 residues. Germline loops: CDR1 LNHNV, CDR2 YYDKDF (reference sequence). In nucleotides, the CDR3 is TGTGCCACCAGCAGGGGATCCATGAACACTGAAGCTTTCTTT. Residues: CATSRGSMNTEAFF.

The rearrangement joins TRBV6-6 to TRBJ2-3; D unresolved. This CDR3 spans 13 amino acids. Germline values: CDR1 MNHNY, CDR2 SVGAGI (reference sequence). V was pared by 6 bases and J by 0 bases, with 7 bases between. The chain's CDR3 is CASRGSSTDTQYF. The CDR3 nucleotides read TGTGCCAGCAGGGGGTCGAGCACAGATACGCAGTATTTT.

The chain employs TRBV21-1 and TRBJ2-5; TRBD1, the table's D call, lacks a check against the DNA. TRBV21-1 is classified as a pseudogene. CDR3 length: 18 residues. As DNA, the CDR3 is TGTGCCCCCGACTGTTACCCAGCGCTGGGGGGGTCCCAAGAGACCCAGTACTTC. It is translated as CAPDCYPALGGSQETQYF.

In its sample, this clonotype was seen a few times. This chain links TRBV27 with TRBJ1-3; D remains unclear. This CDR3 region has 13 residues. Germline loops: CDR1 MNHEY, CDR2 SMNVEV (reference sequence). Trimming cost V 6 bases and J 0 bases, with 6 bases left between them. The CDR3 sequence: CASRGFSGNTIYF. In DNA, the CDR3 is TGTGCCAGCAGGGGTTTCTCTGGAAACACCATATATTTT.

This chain joins TRBV6-1 and TRBJ1-5; D remains ambiguous. In germline, CDR1 is MNHNS, CDR2 SASEGT. V gave up 6 bases and J gave up 6 bases, with 21 bases separating them. The CDR3 consists of 16 residues. Here the CDR3 reads CASRVNQEQGGQPQHF. The CDR3 DNA follows: TGTGCCAGCAGAGTGAACCAGGAGCAAGGAGGTCAGCCCCAGCATTTT.

This clonotype was seen repeatedly, ten times or more. The rearrangement joins TRBV7-9 to TRBJ1-1; TRBD1 matches 10 bases. V trimming: 10 bases; J trimming: 4 bases; junction bases outside the gene matches: 12. The CDR3 is made up of 15 amino acids. Germline V gene data show CDR1 as SEHNR and CDR2 as FQNEAQ (reference sequence). CDR3: CATDRGQGVTTEAFF. DNA of the CDR3: TGTGCCACCGACAGGGGGCAAGGGGTGACCACTGAAGCTTTCTTT.

The chain has TRBV2 and TRBJ2-3; TRBD1 matches at 9 bases. Germline values: CDR1 SNHLY, CDR2 FYNNEI. CDR3 length: 16 residues. Trimming cost V 3 bases and J 0 bases; bases outside gene matches: 4. CDR3 coding DNA: TGTGCCAGCAGTGAGCAACAGGGGGCAAGCACAGATACGCAGTATTTT. As protein: CASSEQQGASTDTQYF. The full variable domain, completed using reference TRBV2 and TRBJ2-3, is EPEVTQTPSHQVTQMGQEVILRCVPISNHLYFYWYRQILGQKVEFLVSFYNNEISEKSEIFDDQFSVERPDGSNFTLKIRSTKLEDSAMYFCASSEQQGASTDTQYFGPGTRLTVL.

At least ten counts were recorded for this clonotype. The gene calls are TRBV20-1 and TRBJ1-4; D gene ambiguous. Trimming cost V 0 bases and J 4 bases, with 21 bases left between them. The CDR3 covers 18 residues. Germline loops: CDR1 DFQATT, CDR2 SNEGSKA (reference sequence). CDR3 bases: TGCAGTGCTAGAGATTGGAAGGGAGAGACGAACCTTAATGAAAAACTGTTTTTT. It translates to CSARDWKGETNLNEKLFF.

This clonotype was seen at least ten times. This chain links TRBV10-2 with TRBJ2-7; D call uncertain. Trimming stripped 5 bases from V and 3 bases from J, with 11 bases between. The germline gives CDR1 WSHSY, CDR2 SAAADI. The CDR3 loop spans 13 amino acids. CDR3 coding DNA: TGCGCCAGCAGTCTGGGATTAAACTACGAGCAGTACTTC. Its translation is CASSLGLNYEQYF.

The rearrangement uses TRBV12-3 or TRBV12-4 and TRBJ1-1; D remains ambiguous. The V gene lost 5 bases and the J gene lost 3 bases, with 16 bases spanning the gap. The CDR3 runs to 15 residues. The CDR3 bases are TGTGCCAGCAGTGGCGCCGGGAGCGGGGACACTGAAGCTTTCTTT. It encodes CASSGAGSGDTEAFF.

This clonotype was counted at least ten times. The chain joins TRBV7-2 to TRBJ1-4, with a possible D match to TRBD1 (6 bases). This CDR3 contains 13 residues. Germline loops: CDR1 SGHTA, CDR2 FQGNSA. Trimming took 1 base from V and 7 from J, leaving 7 bases between them. The CDR3 reads CASSLVGGEKLFF. The CDR3 coding sequence is TGTGCCAGCAGCTTAGTAGGGGGTGAAAAACTGTTTTTT.

This clonotype was recorded many times. This chain connects TRBV6-4 to TRBJ2-6; a weak D match, TRBD2 (5 bases). The CDR3 is 16 residues long. Germline CDR1 MRHNA, CDR2 SNTAGT. V was cut by 6 bases and J by 0 bases, with 12 bases left in between. The CDR3 here is CASSEGPSSGANVLTF. Written as DNA, the CDR3 is TGTGCCAGCAGCGAGGGTCCCAGCTCTGGGGCCAACGTCCTGACTTTC.

The rearrangement joins TRBV19 to TRBJ2-1; 10 bases agree with TRBD1. The J segment lost 1 base and the V segment lost 5 bases, leaving 5 bases of the junction unmatched. Germline CDR1 is LNHDA and CDR2 is SQIVND (reference sequence). The length of the CDR3 is 16 residues. The CDR3 nucleotides are TGTGCCAGTAGTGGACCGGGACAGGGGTCCTACAATGAGCAGTTCTTC. Translated, it gives CASSGPGQGSYNEQFF.

This chain connects TRBV12-3 or TRBV12-4 to TRBJ2-5, with 8 bases identical to TRBD2. J lost 4 bases, V lost 5 bases, and 6 bases had no gene match. The CDR3 has 14 residues. CDR3 DNA sequence: TGTGCCAGCAGTCCGGCCAGCGGGGGAGAGACCCAGTACTTC. Translated: CASSPASGGETQYF.

In its sample, this clonotype was seen many times. The chain employs TRBV5-6 and TRBJ2-3; unclear D gene. Trimming left V 0 bases short and J 2 bases short, with 13 bases between. Germline CDR1 is SGHDT and CDR2 is YYEEEE. The CDR3 has 16 amino acids. This CDR3 is CASSLVSRPITDTQYF. The CDR3 region has the DNA TGTGCCAGCAGCTTGGTTTCGCGACCCATCACAGATACGCAGTATTTT.

This clonotype was detected ten times or more. This chain links TRBV20-1 with TRBJ2-2, with D hard to call. Trimming removed 1 base from V and 4 bases from J, with 7 bases in between. The CDR3 is 13 residues long. Germline loops: CDR1 DFQATT, CDR2 SNEGSKA (reference sequence). CDR3 in amino acids: CSARVRGTGELFF. The CDR3 region has the DNA TGCAGTGCTAGAGTGCGTGGCACCGGGGAGCTGTTTTTT.

The rearrangement joins TRBV6-5 to TRBJ1-1; D is perhaps TRBD1 (5 bases). CDR1 is MNHEY, CDR2 SVGAGI, per germline. V lost 2 bases, J lost 10 bases, and 11 bases lay in between. There are 12 residues in the CDR3. The CDR3 region has the DNA TGTGCCAGCAGTTACCAGGGCGGGCGAGCTTTCTTT. Translation gives CASSYQGGRAFF.

This clonotype was detected many times. V is TRBV7-9 and J is TRBJ2-1; D uncertain. Germline CDR1 SEHNR, CDR2 FQNEAQ (reference sequence). The CDR3 loop spans 13 amino acids. V dropped 5 bases and J dropped 10 bases, with 15 bases sitting between them. The CDR3 DNA reads TGTGCCAGCAGCCCCCAAGAGTTCTGGGAGCAGTTCTTC. Amino acids: CASSPQEFWEQFF.